This T cell receptor beta chain emerged from a study of T cell repertoires in cytomegalovirus infection (dated by TCRdb to the late 2010s). Study-level background: Alongside well-studied HLA-B-restricted epitopes, the peptide stimulations were aimed at recently identified HLA-C-restricted CMV epitopes, whose presentation resists viral immunomodulation. Donor HLA type was relevant to the analysis, as public TCR beta signatures indicated carriage of CMV infection together with the matching HLA type.

This clonotype was observed a handful of times. No cognate antigen has been identified for it. Per-base qualities were not stored, and no clone one base away is much larger. The paper as a whole reports these results and caveats: The ex vivo response was dominated by HLA-C-restricted CMV-specific TCR beta clonotypes, which also provided the single most frequent clonotype in two of eight donors. Carriers of CMV infection plus the relevant HLA type were discriminated by the cumulative frequency of public TCR beta family members in the study cohort and in an independent approximately 340-donor cohort.

Explained via the paper, the treatment or condition label denotes: in vitro stimulation with specific CMV peptide epitopes to enrich CMV-specific T cells. TCRdb shows the sequencer as Illumina HiSeq 1500. TCRdb cleaned the public reads at Q25 with fastp, built clones with MiXCR and kept in-frame beta chains. Entries are consolidated by CDR3 protein sequence, retaining the most common genes and DNA. The sample table holds a few hundred thousand distinct CDR3 sequences, of which 30% to 35% were seen once. About a sixth of the sample is held by the ten biggest clonotypes. CDR1 and CDR2 are drawn from the germline V gene: MNHNS, SASEGT. Measured from the cysteine to the phenylalanine, the CDR3 is 14 residues long. Only the CDR3 part of the read is kept: 42 bases, read in frame from the first base. V loses 6 bases, J loses 3 bases, and the germline ends lie 14 bases apart.

The receptor's source is a human donor in good health (CMV status not recorded). Some clones in this sample may be carry-over from other donors' samples. The sequenced sample was cultured PBMCs, obtained from culture after CMV antigen stimulation. The chain uses TRBV6-1 and TRBJ1-2; the D segment could be TRBD1, given 5 matching bases. The DNA sequence is TGTGCCAGCAGGCAGACCGGGACGGACTATGGCTACACCTTC. This gives the protein CASRQTGTDYGYTF.